This entry lists 31 T cell receptor beta chains sequenced from one sample in a study of blood T cell repertoires in COVID-19. Sequencing used immunoSEQ multiplex PCR; TCRdb keeps in-frame clones, though not all of them. The profile shows around 23,000 clones, about 70% of them singletons. The sequencing sample was made of peripheral blood. The receptors come from a man in his fifties or sixties with COVID-19, enrolled during active disease.

The chain is built from TRBV2 and TRBJ1-2; D perhaps matches TRBD1 (6 bases). Per germline, CDR1 SNHLY and CDR2 FYNNEI. The CDR3 spans 17 residues. Trimming removed 5 bases at V and 2 bases at J, with 21 bases between. The CDR3 sequence: CASSHQREQGPNYGYTF. CDR3 coding DNA: TGTGCCAGCAGTCACCAACGTGAACAGGGTCCAAACTATGGCTACACCTTC.

The rearrangement uses TRBV6-5 and TRBJ2-7, with TRBD1 identical over 10 bases. The CDR3 contains 15 residues. Trimming took 6 bases from V and 3 from J; bases not matched to a gene: 8. Germline V gene data show CDR1 as MNHEY and CDR2 as SVGAGI. The CDR3 here is CASSVTGTGVYEQYF. The CDR3 DNA sequence: TGTGCCAGCAGCGTTACCGGGACAGGGGTCTACGAGCAGTACTTC.

The J gene is TRBJ1-5, the V gene TRBV19, with D perhaps TRBD1 (6 bases). The germline V gene encodes CDR1 LNHDA and CDR2 SQIVND (reference sequence). CDR3 length: 14 residues. V lost 5 bases, J lost 7 bases, and 15 bases lay in between. In DNA, the CDR3 is TGTGCCAGTAGTTTACAGGGAAGTGGCCAGCCCCAGCATTTT. Translating gives CASSLQGSGQPQHF. The full variable domain, its missing parts supplied by reference TRBV19 and TRBJ1-5, is DGGITQSPKYLFRKEGQNVTLSCEQNLNHDAMYWYRQDPGQGLRLIYYSQIVNDFQKGDIAEGYSVSREKKESFPLTVTSAQKNPTAFYLCASSLQGSGQPQHFGDGTRLSIL.

This chain connects TRBV4-1 to TRBJ1-2; D may be TRBD1 (6 bases). CDR3 size: 14 residues. Germline CDR1 MGHRA, CDR2 YSYEKL. V lost 4 bases, J lost 3 bases, and 12 bases lay in between. Here the CDR3 DNA reads TGCGCCAGCAGCCGGGACACCCGGGACTATGGCTACACCTTC. It is translated as CASSRDTRDYGYTF.

This chain joins TRBV7-9 and TRBJ1-2; D gene uncertain. This CDR3 has 15 amino acids. CDR1 and CDR2 (germline): SEHNR, FQNEAQ (reference sequence). Trimming pared 2 bases from V and 6 bases from J, leaving 16 bases between. The DNA for the CDR3 is TGTGCCAGCAGCTTATCGATCGAGGGAACCCATGGCTACACCTTC. Protein sequence: CASSLSIEGTHGYTF.

The chain joins TRBV12-3 or TRBV12-4 to TRBJ1-1; D is unresolved. The CDR3 is 12 amino acids. The V and J ends lost 6 bases and 1 base respectively, with 6 bases between them. The CDR3 loop reads CASRFGNTEAFF. CDR3 in DNA: TGTGCCAGCAGGTTCGGGAACACTGAAGCTTTCTTT.

This rearrangement joins TRBV11-2 to TRBJ2-2, with D tentatively TRBD2 (6 bases). The V and J ends lost 5 bases and 2 bases respectively, with 15 bases between them. Germline CDR1 SGHAT, CDR2 FQNNGV. The CDR3 spans 16 residues. This chain's CDR3 is CASSGGQALNTGELFF. CDR3 DNA sequence: TGTGCCAGCAGCGGAGGGCAGGCCCTAAACACCGGGGAGCTGTTTTTT.

CDR3 in DNA: TGTGCCAGCAGCTTAGGCCCCGGGACAGGAGTATCTGGGGCCAACGTCCTGACTTTC. It yields the protein CASSLGPGTGVSGANVLTF. This chain uses TRBV7-9 with TRBJ2-6; 8 bases match TRBD1. The CDR3 length is 19 residues. Germline assignment: CDR1 SEHNR and CDR2 FQNEAQ (reference sequence). The V segment lost 1 base and the J segment 1 base; nucleotides outside the gene matches: 9.

This chain joins TRBV24-1 and TRBJ2-1, with 13 bases that match TRBD2. The CDR3 sequence is 15 residues long. CDR1 and CDR2 (germline): KGHDR, SFDVKD. V shed 4 bases, J shed 6 bases, and the junction held 2 bases outside the gene matches. CDR3 protein: CATSDRTSGGNEQFF. The CDR3 nucleotides are TGTGCCACCAGTGACAGGACTAGCGGGGGCAATGAGCAGTTCTTC.

The chain couples TRBV27 to TRBJ2-3; 12 positions agree with TRBD2. The CDR3 sequence is 19 residues long. J gave up 3 bases and V 4 bases, and 14 bases lay outside the gene matches. CDR1 and CDR2 from the germline V gene are MNHEY and SMNVEV (reference sequence). The CDR3 protein is CASSSIPSSGGGRTDTQYF. DNA for the CDR3: TGTGCCAGCAGTTCAATCCCTTCTAGCGGGGGGGGCCGGACAGATACGCAGTATTTT.

The V gene is TRBV19, the J gene TRBJ1-5, with 7 bases fitting TRBD1. This CDR3 contains 15 residues. V shed 7 bases, J shed 0 bases, and the junction held 6 bases outside the gene matches. Looked up from germline, CDR1 is LNHDA and CDR2 is SQIVND (reference sequence). Here the CDR3 DNA reads TGTGCCAGTAAGGGGGCCGATTATAGCAATCAGCCCCAGCATTTT. It is translated as CASKGADYSNQPQHF.

The chain carries TRBV10-3 and TRBJ2-7; 7 bases line up with TRBD1. CDR1 and CDR2 from the germline V gene are ENHRY and SYGVKD. Trimming removed 4 bases from V and 6 bases from J; junction bases left unmatched: 15. The CDR3 extends over 16 amino acids. In DNA form, the CDR3 reads TGTGCCATCAGTGGGGACGCCACGACAGGGAATTCCGAGCAGTACTTC. Protein sequence: CAISGDATTGNSEQYF.

The V call is TRBV7-2, the J call TRBJ2-3; the match to TRBD2 covers 11 bases. CDR3 length equals 16 residues. V lost 0 bases to trimming and J lost 2 bases; unmatched junction nucleotides: 1. In germline, CDR1 is SGHTA, CDR2 FQGNSA. The CDR3 loop is CASSLASGRVTDTQYF. The CDR3 DNA reads TGTGCCAGCAGCTTAGCTAGCGGGAGGGTCACAGATACGCAGTATTTT.

This clone was observed a handful of times. The rearrangement uses TRBV10-2 and TRBJ1-4; the D gene is possibly TRBD1 (6 bases). Germline CDR1 and CDR2: WSHSY and SAAADI. This CDR3 has 13 amino acids. Trimming pared 3 bases from V and 10 bases from J, leaving 12 bases between. The CDR3 DNA sequence: TGCGCCAGCAGTGAATTAGGGGGGGGAAAACTGTTTTTT. This codes for CASSELGGGKLFF.

This chain uses TRBV27 with TRBJ2-5, with 14 bases that match TRBD2. The germline gives CDR1 MNHEY, CDR2 SMNVEV (reference sequence). After removal of 6 bases from V and 5 bases from J, the junction contained 8 bases not matched to a gene. The CDR3 is made up of 16 amino acids. The DNA for the CDR3 is TGTGCCAGCAGGGAGAGACTAGCGGGAGGGAGGGAGACCCAGTACTTC. Protein sequence: CASRERLAGGRETQYF.

This sequence joins TRBV9 and TRBJ1-3, with no clear D. The length of the CDR3 is 15 residues. V lost 4 bases and J 0 bases, leaving 11 bases between the germline ends. From germline, CDR1 is SGDLS and CDR2 YYNGEE. This CDR3 is CASSPRTHSGNTIYF. The CDR3 DNA is TGTGCCAGCAGCCCCCGGACTCACTCTGGAAACACCATATATTTT. Using reference TRBV9 and TRBJ1-3 for the parts outside the CDR3, the full variable domain is DSGVTQTPKHLITATGQRVTLRCSPRSGDLSVYWYQQSLDQGLQFLIQYYNGEERAKGNILERFSAQQFPDLHSELNLSSLELGDSALYFCASSPRTHSGNTIYFGEGSWLTVV.

The V and J genes are TRBV14 and TRBJ2-2; D ambiguous. V lost 2 bases to trimming and J lost 6 bases, with 10 bases between them. CDR1 SGHDN and CDR2 FVKESK come from the germline V gene. This CDR3 has 14 amino acids. The CDR3 DNA reads as TGTGCCAGCAGCCAACGTCCCGCGGCCGGGGAGCTGTTTTTT. Translated: CASSQRPAAGELFF.

The rearrangement joins TRBV24-1 to TRBJ1-4; a possible D gene is TRBD1 (6 bases). V was pared by 4 bases and J by 1 base, with 9 bases between. The germline V gene has CDR1 KGHDR and CDR2 SFDVKD. There are 15 residues in the CDR3. The CDR3 region has the DNA TGTGCCACCAGTGAAGGACAGCGAACTAATGAAAAACTGTTTTTT. Its translation is CATSEGQRTNEKLFF.

This clone appeared a single time. This sequence joins TRBV19 and TRBJ2-5; D gene ambiguous. This CDR3 spans 13 amino acids. V was pared by 8 bases and J by 0 bases, with 10 bases between. CDR1 is LNHDA, CDR2 SQIVND, per germline (reference sequence). CDR3 protein: CASAQGDQETQYF. In nucleotides, the CDR3 is TGTGCCAGTGCACAAGGAGACCAAGAGACCCAGTACTTC.

The rearrangement uses TRBV3-1 (or the pseudogene TRBV3-2) and TRBJ2-7, with a tentative D call TRBD2 (5 bases). CDR1 and CDR2 (germline): LGHDT, YNNKEL (reference sequence). CDR3 length: 16 amino acids. The V and J ends lost 4 bases and 2 bases respectively, with 18 bases between them. In DNA form, the CDR3 reads TGTGCCAGCAGCCTTCACAGCCGCATCGGGGCCTACGAGCAGTACTTC. Its translation: CASSLHSRIGAYEQYF.

The CDR3 DNA reads TGTGCCAGTAGTATTGTAGGACAATTATCAAACATTCAGTACTTC. Translated: CASSIVGQLSNIQYF. V usage is TRBV19 and J usage is TRBJ2-4; maybe TRBD1 (5 bases). There are 15 residues in the CDR3. V lost 3 bases and J 6 bases, leaving 15 bases between the germline ends. Looked up from germline, CDR1 is LNHDA and CDR2 is SQIVND (reference sequence).

The J gene is TRBJ1-2, the V gene TRBV5-6; D not certain. Germline-derived CDR1 and CDR2 are SGHDT and YYEEEE. Trimming removed 0 bases at V and 6 bases at J, with 12 bases between. This CDR3 has 14 amino acids. In DNA, the CDR3 is TGTGCCAGCAGCTTGGCACGACTGATCGATGGCTACACCTTC. Translated, it gives CASSLARLIDGYTF.

This chain links TRBV4-1 with TRBJ2-7; D is perhaps TRBD2 (5 bases). V lost 4 bases to trimming and J lost 5 bases, with 12 bases between them. Germline loops: CDR1 MGHRA, CDR2 YSYEKL. The CDR3 is 13 amino acids. DNA for the CDR3: TGCGCCAGCAGCCCCCACACTAGTAACGAGCAGTACTTC. It is translated as CASSPHTSNEQYF.

The gene calls are TRBV27 and TRBJ1-4; 7 nucleotides agree with TRBD1. Germline-derived CDR1 and CDR2 are MNHEY and SMNVEV (reference sequence). V lost 2 bases to trimming and J lost 5 bases; unmatched junction nucleotides: 11. The CDR3 totals 17 residues. The CDR3 reads CASSLRSTGQLNEKLFF. The CDR3 DNA follows: TGTGCCAGCAGTTTACGCTCTACGGGACAGCTAAATGAAAAACTGTTTTTT.

This chain links TRBV3-1 (or the pseudogene TRBV3-2) with TRBJ1-1, with D perhaps TRBD1 (5 bases). The V gene lost 4 bases and the J gene lost 4 bases, with 10 bases spanning the gap. Per the germline V gene, CDR1 is LGHDT and CDR2 is YNNKEL (reference sequence). The length of the CDR3 is 13 residues. The CDR3 DNA is TGTGCCAGCAGCCGACGGGGGGGCACTGAAGCTTTCTTT. Amino acid sequence: CASSRRGGTEAFF.

The DNA of the CDR3 is TGCGCCAGCAGCCTGTTCGGGGGGACCACTGAAGCTTTCTTT. Amino acid sequence: CASSLFGGTTEAFF. The rearrangement uses TRBV5-1 and TRBJ1-1; D may be TRBD1 (5 bases). The CDR3 has 14 amino acids. The V gene lost 4 bases and the J gene lost 4 bases, with 14 bases spanning the gap. Germline lookup yields CDR1 SGHRS and CDR2 YFSETQ. The full variable domain, with the rest looked up from reference TRBV5-1 and TRBJ1-1, is KAGVTQTPRYLIKTRGQQVTLSCSPISGHRSVSWYQQTPGQGLQFLFEYFSETQRNKGNFPGRFSGRQFSNSRSEMNVSTLELGDSALYLCASSLFGGTTEAFFGQGTRLTVV.

V gene TRBV10-2 combines with J gene TRBJ2-2; 12 nucleotides agree with TRBD2. The CDR3 totals 15 residues. Germline-derived CDR1 and CDR2 are WSHSY and SAAADI. J gave up 4 bases and V 4 bases, and 1 base lay outside the gene matches. The CDR3 here is CASSGTSGTTGELFF. The CDR3 coding sequence is TGCGCCAGCAGTGGGACTAGCGGGACCACCGGGGAGCTGTTTTTT.

The chain uses TRBV24-1 and TRBJ1-2; D gene unclear. Per the germline V gene, CDR1 is KGHDR and CDR2 is SFDVKD. The CDR3 is 14 residues long. Trimming cost V 2 bases and J 4 bases, with 10 bases left between them. The CDR3 loop reads CATSDSPGLYGYTF. In DNA, the CDR3 is TGTGCCACCAGTGATTCACCAGGTCTCTATGGCTACACCTTC.

V gene TRBV27 combines with J gene TRBJ1-2, with TRBD1 matching over 12 bases. This CDR3 comprises 14 residues. The germline V gene has CDR1 MNHEY and CDR2 SMNVEV (reference sequence). The V and J ends lost 6 bases and 6 bases, in that order; junction bases with no gene match: 5. In DNA form, the CDR3 reads TGTGCCAGCAGGGGGGGACAGGGGGCTGATGGCTACACCTTC. It translates to CASRGGQGADGYTF.

The genes are TRBV3-1 (or the pseudogene TRBV3-2) and TRBJ1-3; D unclear. CDR3 size: 15 residues. Germline assignment: CDR1 LGHDT and CDR2 YNNKEL (reference sequence). Trimming left V 1 base short and J 0 bases short, with 7 bases between. CDR3 in amino acids: CASSQGRSSGNTIYF. The CDR3 bases are TGTGCCAGCAGCCAAGGACGGAGCTCTGGAAACACCATATATTTT.

The chain couples TRBV5-5 to TRBJ2-7, with a tentative D call TRBD1 (6 bases). Trimming took 0 bases from V and 1 from J, leaving 8 bases between them. This CDR3 region has 14 residues. Germline V lookup: CDR1 SGHKS, CDR2 YYEKEE (reference sequence). Here the CDR3 DNA reads TGTGCCAGCAGCTTGGGTGGACAGTCCTACGAGCAGTACTTC. Translated: CASSLGGQSYEQYF.